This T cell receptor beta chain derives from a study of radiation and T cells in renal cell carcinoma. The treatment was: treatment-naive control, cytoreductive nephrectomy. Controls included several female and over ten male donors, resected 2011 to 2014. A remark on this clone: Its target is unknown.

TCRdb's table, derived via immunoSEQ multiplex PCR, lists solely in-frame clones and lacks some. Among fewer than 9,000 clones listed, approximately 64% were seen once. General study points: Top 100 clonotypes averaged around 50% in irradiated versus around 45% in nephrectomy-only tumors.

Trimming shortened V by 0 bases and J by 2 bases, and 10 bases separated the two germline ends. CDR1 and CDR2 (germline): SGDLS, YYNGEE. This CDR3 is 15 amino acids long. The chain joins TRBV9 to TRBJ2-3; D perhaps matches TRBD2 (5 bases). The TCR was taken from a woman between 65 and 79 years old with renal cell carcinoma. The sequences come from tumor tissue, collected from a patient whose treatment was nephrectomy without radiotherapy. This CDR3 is CASSVERLLTDTQYF. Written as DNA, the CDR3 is TGTGCCAGCAGCGTAGAGCGGCTCCTCACAGATACGCAGTATTTT.